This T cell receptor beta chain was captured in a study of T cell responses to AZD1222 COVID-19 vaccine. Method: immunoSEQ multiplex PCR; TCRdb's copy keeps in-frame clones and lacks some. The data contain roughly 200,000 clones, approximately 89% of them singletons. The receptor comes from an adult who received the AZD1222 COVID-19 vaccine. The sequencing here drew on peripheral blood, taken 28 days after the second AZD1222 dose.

DNA of the CDR3: TGTGCCAGCAGTCTAGGAGTCAATGAGCAGTTCTTC. Translation gives CASSLGVNEQFF. V gene TRBV28 combines with J gene TRBJ2-1; D is uncertain. V lost 5 bases, J lost 6 bases, and 8 bases lay in between. The CDR3 totals 12 residues. Germline V gives CDR1 MDHEN, CDR2 SYDVKM.